This T cell receptor (beta chain) was retrieved from a study of human T cells and chemical hapten exposure. Across the whole study: Patch tests applied 0.01% DPC to the upper back, read at 6 days.

This clonotype was seen at least ten times. The antigen is unknown. Time point reported: patch test 3, about 24 weeks after DPC sensitization. Indicated treatment: therapeutic diphenylcyclopropenone sensitization with weekly scalp DPC. The study's library attached unique molecular identifiers to single cDNA molecules. TCRdb analysed the RACE reads with MiXCR anew, one entry per CDR3 protein. The table includes some 79,000 distinct CDR3 sequences, more than 10% detected once. Trimming stripped 4 bases from V and 7 bases from J, with 17 bases between. Germline V lookup: CDR1 SGHVS, CDR2 FQNEAQ. The CDR3 is made up of 15 amino acids. Study conclusions and caveats: After DPC sensitization, TCRs above 1 in 1000 frequency showed no change.

The TCR comes from a woman between 45 and 60 years old with alopecia areata. Some clones in this sample may be carry-over from other donors' samples. The chain is built from TRBV7-8 and TRBJ1-5; D possibly corresponds to TRBD1 (5 bases). Here the sequenced sample was whole blood, taken in connection with sensitization to the hapten diphenylcyclopropenone (DPC). CDR3 amino acids: CASSWGRRGGQPQHF. In nucleotides, the CDR3 is TGTGCCAGCAGCTGGGGTCGGAGGGGAGGACAGCCCCAGCATTTT. The variable domain in full, completed from reference TRBV7-8 and TRBJ1-5, reads GAGVSQSPRYKVAKRGQDVALRCDPISGHVSLFWYQQALGQGPEFLTYFQNEAQLDKSGLPSDRFFAERPEGSVSTLKIQRTQQEDSAVYLCASSWGRRGGQPQHFGDGTRLSIL.